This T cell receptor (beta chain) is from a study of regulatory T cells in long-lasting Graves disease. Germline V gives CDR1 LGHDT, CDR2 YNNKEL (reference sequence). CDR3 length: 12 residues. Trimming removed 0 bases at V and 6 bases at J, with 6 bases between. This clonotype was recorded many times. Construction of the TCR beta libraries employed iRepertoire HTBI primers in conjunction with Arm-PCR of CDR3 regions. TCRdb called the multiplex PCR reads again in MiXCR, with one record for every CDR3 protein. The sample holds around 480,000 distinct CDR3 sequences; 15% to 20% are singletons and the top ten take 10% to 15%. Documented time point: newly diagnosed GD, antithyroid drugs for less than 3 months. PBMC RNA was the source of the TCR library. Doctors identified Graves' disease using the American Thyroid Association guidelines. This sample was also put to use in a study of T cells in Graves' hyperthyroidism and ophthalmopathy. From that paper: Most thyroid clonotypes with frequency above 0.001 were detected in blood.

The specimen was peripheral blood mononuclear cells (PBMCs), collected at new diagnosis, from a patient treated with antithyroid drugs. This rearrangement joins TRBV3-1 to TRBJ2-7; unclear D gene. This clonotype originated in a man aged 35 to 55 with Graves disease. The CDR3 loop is CASSQEFGEQYF. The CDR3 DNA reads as TGTGCCAGCAGCCAAGAATTTGGCGAGCAGTACTTC.